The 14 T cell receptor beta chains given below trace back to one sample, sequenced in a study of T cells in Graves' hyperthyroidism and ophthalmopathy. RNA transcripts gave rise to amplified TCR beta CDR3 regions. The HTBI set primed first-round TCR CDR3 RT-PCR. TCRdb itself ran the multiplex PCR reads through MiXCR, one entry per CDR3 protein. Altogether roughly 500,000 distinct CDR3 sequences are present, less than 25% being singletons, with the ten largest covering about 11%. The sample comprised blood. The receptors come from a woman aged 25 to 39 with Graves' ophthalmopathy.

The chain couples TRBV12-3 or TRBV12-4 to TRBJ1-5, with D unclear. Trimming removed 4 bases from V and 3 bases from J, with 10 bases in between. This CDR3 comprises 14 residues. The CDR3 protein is CASSSPSPNQPQHF. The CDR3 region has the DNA TGTGCCAGCAGTTCTCCCTCCCCCAATCAGCCCCAGCATTTT.

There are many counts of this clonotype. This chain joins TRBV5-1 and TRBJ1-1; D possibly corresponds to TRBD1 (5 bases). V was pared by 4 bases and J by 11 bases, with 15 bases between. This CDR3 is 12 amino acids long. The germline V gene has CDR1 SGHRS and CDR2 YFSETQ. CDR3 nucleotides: TGCGCCAGCAGCCTGGAGGGGACCCTGGCTTTCTTT. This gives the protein CASSLEGTLAFF.

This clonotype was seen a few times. CDR3 sequence: CASSLDTSGGTQYF. For the CDR3, the DNA is TGTGCCAGCAGCTTGGATACCAGCGGAGGGACCCAGTACTTC. V usage is TRBV7-2 and J usage is TRBJ2-5, with D tentatively TRBD2 (5 bases). CDR1 SGHTA and CDR2 FQGNSA come from the germline V gene. V was cut by 3 bases and J by 7 bases, with 15 bases left in between. This CDR3 is built from 14 residues. Full variable domain (outside the CDR3, taken from reference TRBV7-2 and TRBJ2-5): GAGVSQSPSNKVTEKGKDVELRCDPISGHTALYWYRQSLGQGLEFLIYFQGNSAPDKSGLPSDRFSAERTGGSVSTLTIQRTQQEDSAVYLCASSLDTSGGTQYFGPGTRLLVL.

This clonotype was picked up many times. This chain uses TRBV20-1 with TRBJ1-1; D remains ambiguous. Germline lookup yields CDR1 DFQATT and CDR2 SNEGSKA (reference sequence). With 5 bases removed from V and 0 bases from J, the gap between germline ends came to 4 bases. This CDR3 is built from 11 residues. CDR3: CSAPVNTEAFF. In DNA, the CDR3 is TGCAGTGCTCCAGTGAACACTGAAGCTTTCTTT.

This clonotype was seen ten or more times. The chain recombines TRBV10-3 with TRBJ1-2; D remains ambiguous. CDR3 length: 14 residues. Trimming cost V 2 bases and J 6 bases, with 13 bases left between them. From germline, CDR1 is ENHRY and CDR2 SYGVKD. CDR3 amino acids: CAISEGPSRDGYTF. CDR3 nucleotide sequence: TGTGCCATCAGTGAGGGTCCTTCCCGAGATGGCTACACCTTC.

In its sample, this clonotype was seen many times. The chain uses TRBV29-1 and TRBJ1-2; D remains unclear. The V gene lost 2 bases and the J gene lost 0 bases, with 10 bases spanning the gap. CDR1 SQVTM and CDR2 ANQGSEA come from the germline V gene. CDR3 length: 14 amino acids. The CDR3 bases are TGCAGCGTTGAATACGGGTTTTCTAACTATGGCTACACCTTC. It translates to CSVEYGFSNYGYTF.

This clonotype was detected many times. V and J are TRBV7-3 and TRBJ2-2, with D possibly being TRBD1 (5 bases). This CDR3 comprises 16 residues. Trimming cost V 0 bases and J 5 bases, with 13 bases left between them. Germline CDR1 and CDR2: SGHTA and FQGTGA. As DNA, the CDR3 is TGTGCCAGCAGCTTAACTGCACTTAGGGGTACCGGGGAGCTGTTTTTT. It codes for CASSLTALRGTGELFF.

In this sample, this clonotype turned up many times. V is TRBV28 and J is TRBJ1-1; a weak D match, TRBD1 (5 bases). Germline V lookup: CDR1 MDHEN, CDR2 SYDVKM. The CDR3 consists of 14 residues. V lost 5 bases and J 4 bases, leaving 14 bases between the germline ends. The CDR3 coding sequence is TGTGCCAGCAGTGGGGGAGGGGAGGGCACTGAAGCTTTCTTT. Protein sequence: CASSGGGEGTEAFF.

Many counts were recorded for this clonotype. The CDR3 DNA follows: TGTGCCAGCAGTCTGACAGGGATTCATTCACCCCTCCACTTT. Protein sequence: CASSLTGIHSPLHF. This chain connects TRBV12-3 or TRBV12-4 to TRBJ1-6; the match to TRBD1 covers 7 bases. Germline trimming cut 5 bases from V and 8 bases from J; bases unmatched to any gene: 6. The CDR3 is made up of 14 amino acids.

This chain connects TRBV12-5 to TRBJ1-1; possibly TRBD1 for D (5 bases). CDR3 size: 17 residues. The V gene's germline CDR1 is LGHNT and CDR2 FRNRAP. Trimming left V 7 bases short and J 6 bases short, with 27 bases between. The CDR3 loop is CASAPAFGLPGDAEAFF. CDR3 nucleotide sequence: TGTGCTAGTGCCCCTGCTTTTGGTCTCCCCGGGGACGCTGAAGCTTTCTTT. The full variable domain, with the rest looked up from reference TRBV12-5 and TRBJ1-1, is DARVTQTPRHKVTEMGQEVTMRCQPILGHNTVFWYRQTMMQGLELLAYFRNRAPLDDSGMPKDRFSAEMPDATLATLKIQPSEPRDSAVYFCASAPAFGLPGDAEAFFGQGTRLTVV.

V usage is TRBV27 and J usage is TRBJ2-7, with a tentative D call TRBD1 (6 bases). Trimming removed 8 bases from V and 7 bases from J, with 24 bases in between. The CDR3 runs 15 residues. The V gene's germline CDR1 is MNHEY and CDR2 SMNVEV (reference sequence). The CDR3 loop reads CASEHHPGHPLEQYF. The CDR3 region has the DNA TGTGCCAGCGAACACCATCCGGGACATCCCTTGGAGCAGTACTTC.

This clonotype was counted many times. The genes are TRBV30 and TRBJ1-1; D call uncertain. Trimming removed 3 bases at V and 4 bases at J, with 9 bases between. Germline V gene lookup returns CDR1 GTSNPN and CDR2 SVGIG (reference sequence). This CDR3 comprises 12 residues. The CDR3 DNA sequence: TGTGCCTGGAGCGGCTGGGGCACTGAAGCTTTCTTT. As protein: CAWSGWGTEAFF.

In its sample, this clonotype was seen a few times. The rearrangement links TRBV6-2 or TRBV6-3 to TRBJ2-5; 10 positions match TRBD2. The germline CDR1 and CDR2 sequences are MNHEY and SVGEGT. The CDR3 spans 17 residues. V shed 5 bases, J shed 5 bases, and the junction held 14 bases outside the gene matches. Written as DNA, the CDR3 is TGTGCCAGCAGTCCCGTAAGCGGGGGGGCCGGCGGTGAGACCCAGTACTTC. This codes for CASSPVSGGAGGETQYF.

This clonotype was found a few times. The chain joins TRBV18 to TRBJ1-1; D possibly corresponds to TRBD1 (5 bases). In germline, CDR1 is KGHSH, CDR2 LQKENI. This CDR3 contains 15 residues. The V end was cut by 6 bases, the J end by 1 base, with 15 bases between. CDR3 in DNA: TGTGCCAGCTCTCCCGGGACCGACGGGAACACTGAAGCTTTCTTT. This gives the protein CASSPGTDGNTEAFF.